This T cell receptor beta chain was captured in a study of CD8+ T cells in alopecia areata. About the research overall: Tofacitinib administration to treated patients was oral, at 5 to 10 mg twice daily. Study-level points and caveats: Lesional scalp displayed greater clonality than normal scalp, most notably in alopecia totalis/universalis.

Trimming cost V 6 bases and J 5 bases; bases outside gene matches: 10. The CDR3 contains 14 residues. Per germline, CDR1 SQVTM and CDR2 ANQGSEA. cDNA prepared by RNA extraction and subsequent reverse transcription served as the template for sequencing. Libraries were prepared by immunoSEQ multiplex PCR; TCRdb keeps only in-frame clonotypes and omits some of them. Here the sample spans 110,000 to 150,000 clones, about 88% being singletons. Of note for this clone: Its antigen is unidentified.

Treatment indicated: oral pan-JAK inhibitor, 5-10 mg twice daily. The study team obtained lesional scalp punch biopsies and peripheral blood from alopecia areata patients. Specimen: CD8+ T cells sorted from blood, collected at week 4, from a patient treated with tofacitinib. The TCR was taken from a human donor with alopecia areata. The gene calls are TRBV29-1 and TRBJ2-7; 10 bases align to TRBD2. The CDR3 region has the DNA TGCAGCGTAGGACTAGCGGACGGCCGGCACGAGCAGTACTTC. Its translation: CSVGLADGRHEQYF.